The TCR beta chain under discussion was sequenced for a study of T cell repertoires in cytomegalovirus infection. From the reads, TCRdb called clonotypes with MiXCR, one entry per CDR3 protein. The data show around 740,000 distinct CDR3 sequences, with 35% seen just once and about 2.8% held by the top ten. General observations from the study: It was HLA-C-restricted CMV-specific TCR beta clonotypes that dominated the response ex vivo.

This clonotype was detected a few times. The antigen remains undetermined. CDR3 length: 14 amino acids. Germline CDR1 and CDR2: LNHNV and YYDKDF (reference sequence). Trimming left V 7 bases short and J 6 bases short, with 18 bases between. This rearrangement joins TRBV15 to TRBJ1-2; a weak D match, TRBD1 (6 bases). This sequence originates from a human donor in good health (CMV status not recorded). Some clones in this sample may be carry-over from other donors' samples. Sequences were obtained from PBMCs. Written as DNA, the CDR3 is TGTGCCACCACCTACCGGGACAAAACCCATGGCTACACCTTC. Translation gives CATTYRDKTHGYTF.